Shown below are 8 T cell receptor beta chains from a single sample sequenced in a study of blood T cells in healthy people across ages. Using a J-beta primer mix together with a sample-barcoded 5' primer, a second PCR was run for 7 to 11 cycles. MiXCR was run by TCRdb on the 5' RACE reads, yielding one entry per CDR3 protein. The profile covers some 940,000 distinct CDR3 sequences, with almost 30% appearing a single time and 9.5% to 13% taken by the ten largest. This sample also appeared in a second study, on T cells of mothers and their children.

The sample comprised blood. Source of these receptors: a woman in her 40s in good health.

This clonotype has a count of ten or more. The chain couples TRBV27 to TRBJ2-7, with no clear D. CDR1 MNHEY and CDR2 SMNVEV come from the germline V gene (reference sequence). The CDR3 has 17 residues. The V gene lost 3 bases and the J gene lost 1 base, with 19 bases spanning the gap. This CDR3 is CASSLLMPGFASYEQYF. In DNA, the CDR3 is TGTGCCAGCAGTTTGTTAATGCCGGGTTTCGCTTCCTACGAGCAGTACTTC.

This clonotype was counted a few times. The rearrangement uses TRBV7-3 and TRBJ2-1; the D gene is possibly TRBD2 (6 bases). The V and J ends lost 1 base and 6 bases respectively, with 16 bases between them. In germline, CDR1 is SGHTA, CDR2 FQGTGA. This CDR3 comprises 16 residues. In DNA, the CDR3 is TGTGCCAGCAGCTTAATGGGACCAGGAGGGGCCAATGAGCAGTTCTTC. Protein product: CASSLMGPGGANEQFF.

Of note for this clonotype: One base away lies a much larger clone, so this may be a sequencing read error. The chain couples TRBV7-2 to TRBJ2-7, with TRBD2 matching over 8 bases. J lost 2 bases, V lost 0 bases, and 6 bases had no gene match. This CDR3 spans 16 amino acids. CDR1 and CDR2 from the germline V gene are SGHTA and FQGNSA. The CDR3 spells CASSLARAGDTYEQYF. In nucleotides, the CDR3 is TGTGCCAGCAGCTTAGCCCGAGCGGGGGATACCTACGAGCAGTACTTC.

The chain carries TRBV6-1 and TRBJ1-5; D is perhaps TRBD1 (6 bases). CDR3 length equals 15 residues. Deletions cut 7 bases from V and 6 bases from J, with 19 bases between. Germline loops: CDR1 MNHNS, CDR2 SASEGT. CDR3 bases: TGTGCCAGCACCGTCATCAGGGGCCCCGCTCAGCCCCAGCATTTT. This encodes CASTVIRGPAQPQHF.

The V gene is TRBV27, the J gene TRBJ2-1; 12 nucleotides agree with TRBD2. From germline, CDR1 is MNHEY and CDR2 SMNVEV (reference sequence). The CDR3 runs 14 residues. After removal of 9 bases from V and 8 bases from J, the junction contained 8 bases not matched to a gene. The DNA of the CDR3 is TGTGCCAGTGCTCTAGCGGGGGGGCCTGATGAGCAGTTCTTC. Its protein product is CASALAGGPDEQFF.

CDR3: CASSLVPGIGTEAFF. CDR3 DNA: TGTGCCAGCAGCTTAGTTCCGGGGATAGGCACTGAAGCTTTCTTT. This rearrangement joins TRBV7-2 to TRBJ1-1; no clear D gene. Germline loops: CDR1 SGHTA, CDR2 FQGNSA. V lost 1 base, J lost 4 bases, and 13 bases lay in between. The CDR3 length is 15 residues. Combining the CDR3 with reference TRBV7-2 and TRBJ1-1 gives the whole variable domain GAGVSQSPSNKVTEKGKDVELRCDPISGHTALYWYRQSLGQGLEFLIYFQGNSAPDKSGLPSDRFSAERTGGSVSTLTIQRTQQEDSAVYLCASSLVPGIGTEAFFGQGTRLTVV.

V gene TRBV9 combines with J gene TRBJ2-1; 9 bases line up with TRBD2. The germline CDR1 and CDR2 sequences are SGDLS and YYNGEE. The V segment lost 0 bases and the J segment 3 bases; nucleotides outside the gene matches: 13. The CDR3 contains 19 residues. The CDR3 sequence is CASSVDISASGAVYNEQFF. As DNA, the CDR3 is TGTGCCAGCAGCGTAGACATTTCTGCTAGCGGGGCTGTCTACAATGAGCAGTTCTTC.

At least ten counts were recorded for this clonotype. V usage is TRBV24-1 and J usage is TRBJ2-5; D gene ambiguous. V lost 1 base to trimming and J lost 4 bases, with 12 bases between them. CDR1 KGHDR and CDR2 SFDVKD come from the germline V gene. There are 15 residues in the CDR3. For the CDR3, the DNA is TGTGCCACCAGTGATTTTCAGGAGCCGGGAGAGACCCAGTACTTC. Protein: CATSDFQEPGETQYF.